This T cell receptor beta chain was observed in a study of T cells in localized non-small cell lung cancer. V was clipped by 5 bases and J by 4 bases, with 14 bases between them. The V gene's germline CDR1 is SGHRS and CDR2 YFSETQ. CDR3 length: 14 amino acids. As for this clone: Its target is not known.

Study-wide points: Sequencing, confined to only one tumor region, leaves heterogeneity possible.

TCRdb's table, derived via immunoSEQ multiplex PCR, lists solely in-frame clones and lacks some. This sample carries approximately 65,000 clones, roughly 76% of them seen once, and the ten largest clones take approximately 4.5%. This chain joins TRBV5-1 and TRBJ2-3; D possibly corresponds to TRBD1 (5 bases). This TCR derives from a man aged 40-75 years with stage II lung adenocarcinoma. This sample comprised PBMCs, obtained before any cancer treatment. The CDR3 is CASRNTKGADTQYF. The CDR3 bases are TGCGCCAGCAGGAACACGAAAGGGGCAGATACGCAGTATTTT.